This T cell receptor (beta chain) came from a study of cytomegalovirus exposure and HLA in healthy donors. Of note for this clone: The antigen is unknown. This same CDR3 is encoded by further DNA sequences in the sample.

Study-wide findings and caveats: Investigators reported 150 to 200 TCR beta chains as tied to cytomegalovirus. Further analysis was carried out later, and it showed several of the most significant clusters appearing linked to common viral pathogens. A prior analysis recorded that most TCR beta V segments were productive about 87% or about 30% of the time.

Germline CDR1 reads SNHLY; CDR2 reads FYNNEI. V was cut by 6 bases and J by 9 bases, with 15 bases left in between. The CDR3 runs to 14 residues. The PCR ran on 60 Vbeta and 13 Jbeta primers. The authors' processing: The count from a later analysis was some 83 million unique TCR beta chains, around 11 million of them shared. Sequencing was performed with immunoSEQ multiplex PCR; in TCRdb, only in-frame clones are kept and a portion is missing. V and J calls and clone size are those listed in that table; D and trimming were worked out from the DNA. The sample shows roughly 170,000 clones, roughly 84% of them seen only once.

The chain joins TRBV2 to TRBJ1-6, with D perhaps matching TRBD1 (6 bases). Source material: PBMCs. The TCR sequence derives from a male donor in good health and CMV-seronegative. CDR3 in amino acids: CASSPGGAGSPLHF. The DNA for the CDR3 is TGTGCCAGCAGCCCTGGGGGCGCGGGTTCACCCCTCCACTTT.